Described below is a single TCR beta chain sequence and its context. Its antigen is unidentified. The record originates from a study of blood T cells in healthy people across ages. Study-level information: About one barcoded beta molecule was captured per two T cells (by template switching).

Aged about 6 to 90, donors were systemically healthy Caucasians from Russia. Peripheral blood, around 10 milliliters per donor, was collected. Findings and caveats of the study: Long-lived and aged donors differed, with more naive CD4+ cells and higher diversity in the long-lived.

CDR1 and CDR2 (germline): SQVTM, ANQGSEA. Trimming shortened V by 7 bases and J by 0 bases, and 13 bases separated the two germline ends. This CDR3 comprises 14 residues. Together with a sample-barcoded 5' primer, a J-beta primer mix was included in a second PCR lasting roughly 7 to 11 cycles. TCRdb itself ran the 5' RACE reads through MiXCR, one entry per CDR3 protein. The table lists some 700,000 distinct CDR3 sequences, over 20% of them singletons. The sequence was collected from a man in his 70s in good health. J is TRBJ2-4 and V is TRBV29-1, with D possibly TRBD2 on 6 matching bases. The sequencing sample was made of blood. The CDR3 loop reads CSAVGGTAKNIQYF. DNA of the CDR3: TGCAGCGCAGTCGGAGGGACAGCCAAAAACATTCAGTACTTC.